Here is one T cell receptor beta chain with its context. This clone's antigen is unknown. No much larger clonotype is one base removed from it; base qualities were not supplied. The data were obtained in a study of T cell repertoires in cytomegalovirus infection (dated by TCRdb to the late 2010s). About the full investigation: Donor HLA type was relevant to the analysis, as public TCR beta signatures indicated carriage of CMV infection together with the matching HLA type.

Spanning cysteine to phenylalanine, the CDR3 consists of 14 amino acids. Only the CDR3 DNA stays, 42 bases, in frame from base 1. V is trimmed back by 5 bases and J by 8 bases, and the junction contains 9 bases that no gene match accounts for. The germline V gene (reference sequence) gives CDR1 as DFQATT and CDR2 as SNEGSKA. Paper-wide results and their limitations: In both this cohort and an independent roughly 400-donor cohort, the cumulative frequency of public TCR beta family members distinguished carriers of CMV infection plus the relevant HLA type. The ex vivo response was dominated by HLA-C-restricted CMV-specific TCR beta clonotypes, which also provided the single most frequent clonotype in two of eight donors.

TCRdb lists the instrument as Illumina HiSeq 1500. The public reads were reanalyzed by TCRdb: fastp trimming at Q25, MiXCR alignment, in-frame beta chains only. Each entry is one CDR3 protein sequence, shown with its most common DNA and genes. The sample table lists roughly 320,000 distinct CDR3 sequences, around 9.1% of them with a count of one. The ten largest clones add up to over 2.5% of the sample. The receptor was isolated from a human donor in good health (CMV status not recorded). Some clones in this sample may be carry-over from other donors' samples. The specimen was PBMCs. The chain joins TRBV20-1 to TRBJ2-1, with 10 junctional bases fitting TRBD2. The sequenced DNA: TGCAGTGCTCTAAAGCGGGGGGGCCTGGATGAGCAGTTCTTC. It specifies CSALKRGGLDEQFF.